This TCR beta chain derives from a study of blood T cell repertoires in COVID-19. Across the whole study: Both acute and convalescent COVID-19 samples were obtained from the United States, Italy and Spain.

Per the germline V gene, CDR1 is SGHNT and CDR2 is YYREEE (reference sequence). The CDR3 consists of 15 residues. The ends were cut back, 0 bases at V and 0 bases at J, with 7 bases in the middle. Authors' methods: It was from reference gene primer amplification that nucleated cell counts were estimated. TCRdb's table, derived via immunoSEQ multiplex PCR, lists solely in-frame clones and lacks some. V and J calls and clone size follow that table, whereas D and trimming were derived from the DNA. The sample has 150,000 to 160,000 clones, around 89% seen once. The material sequenced was peripheral blood. The TCR sequence derives from a woman aged 40 to 50 with acute or convalescent COVID-19. The V and J genes are TRBV5-4 and TRBJ1-3, with D unclear. DNA of the CDR3: TGTGCCAGCAGCTTGGTAGGGAGCTCTGGAAACACCATATATTTT. This translates into CASSLVGSSGNTIYF. Looking up the rest from reference TRBV5-4 and TRBJ1-3 gives the full variable domain: ETGVTQSPTHLIKTRGQQVTLRCSSQSGHNTVSWYQQALGQGPQFIFQYYREEENGRGNFPPRFSGLQFPNYSSELNVNALELDDSALYLCASSLVGSSGNTIYFGEGSWLTVV.